This TCR beta chain appears in the sequencing data of a study of T cells in tuberculosis. CDR1 PRHDT and CDR2 FYEKMQ come from the germline V gene (reference sequence). V lost 5 bases and J lost 2; bases outside the gene matches: 2. This CDR3 has 15 amino acids. Here immunoSEQ multiplex PCR was the method, and the copy in TCRdb shows in-frame clones only, minus some. This sample has around 32,000 clones, with 94% found just once. The chain couples TRBV13 to TRBJ2-1, with 11 bases matching TRBD1. The clonotype originates from a donor between 10 and 35 years old with latent tuberculosis or without tuberculosis infection. The sample consisted of PBMCs. CDR3 coding DNA: TGTGCCAGCAGCCCGGACAGGGGGCCCTACAATGAGCAGTTCTTC. It encodes CASSPDRGPYNEQFF.